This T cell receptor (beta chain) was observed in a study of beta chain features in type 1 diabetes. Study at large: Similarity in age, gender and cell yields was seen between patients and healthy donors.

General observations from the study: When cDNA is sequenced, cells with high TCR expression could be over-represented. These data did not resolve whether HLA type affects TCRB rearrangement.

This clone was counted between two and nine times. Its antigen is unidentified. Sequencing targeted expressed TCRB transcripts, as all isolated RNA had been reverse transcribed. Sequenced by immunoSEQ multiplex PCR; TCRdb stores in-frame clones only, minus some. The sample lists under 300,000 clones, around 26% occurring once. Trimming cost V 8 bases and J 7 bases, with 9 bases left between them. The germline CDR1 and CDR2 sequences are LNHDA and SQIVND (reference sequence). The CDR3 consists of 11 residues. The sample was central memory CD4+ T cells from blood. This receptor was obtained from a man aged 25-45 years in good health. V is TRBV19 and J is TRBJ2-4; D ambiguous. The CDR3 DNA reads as TGTGCCAGTGGGGTTAGGAACATTCAGTACTTC. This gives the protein CASGVRNIQYF.